The 9 T cell receptor beta chains in this list originate from one sample, sequenced in a study of cytomegalovirus exposure and HLA in healthy donors. PCR employed 60 Vbeta and 13 Jbeta primers. Sequencing used immunoSEQ multiplex PCR; TCRdb keeps in-frame clones, though not all of them. The data contain 90,000 to 130,000 clones, less than 70% of them singletons. Material: PBMCs. The source of these receptors is a woman aged 25 to 39 in good health and CMV-seronegative.

This clone has only a few counts. The chain recombines TRBV28 with TRBJ1-5, with 7 bases identical to TRBD1. The germline V gene encodes CDR1 MDHEN and CDR2 SYDVKM. The CDR3 has 19 amino acids. J gave up 4 bases and V 5 bases, and 20 bases lay outside the gene matches. CDR3: CASSHLVAMIDRENQPQHF. In DNA form, the CDR3 reads TGTGCCAGCAGTCATCTCGTTGCCATGATTGACAGGGAGAATCAGCCCCAGCATTTT.

This chain links TRBV7-9 with TRBJ1-1; 9 nucleotides match TRBD1. V trimming: 6 bases; J trimming: 1 base; junction bases outside the gene matches: 12. Germline CDR1 reads SEHNR; CDR2 reads FQNEAQ (reference sequence). This CDR3 spans 17 amino acids. CDR3 DNA sequence: TGTGCCAGCAGGGGGGAGACAGGGGGAAAATGGAACACTGAAGCTTTCTTT. This sequence encodes CASRGETGGKWNTEAFF.

Concerning this clone: Germline is not matched at one junction end, which may reflect a read error. J is TRBJ1-1 and V is TRBV7-9, with D perhaps TRBD1 (5 bases). Per the germline V gene, CDR1 is SEHNR and CDR2 is FQNEAQ (reference sequence). The CDR3 sequence is 12 residues long. Here the CDR3 reads CSSSFQGTEAFF. In nucleotides, the CDR3 is TGTTCCAGCAGCTTTCAGGGCACTGAAGCTTTCTTT.

Here the CDR3 DNA reads TGTGCCAGCAGCCCCTTAGGAGCGAGCTCCTATAATTCACCCCTCCACTTT. Encoded protein: CASSPLGASSYNSPLHF. The V call is TRBV5-6, the J call TRBJ1-6, with unresolved D. The V and J ends lost 4 bases and 0 bases respectively, with 14 bases between them. Germline assignment: CDR1 SGHDT and CDR2 YYEEEE. The CDR3 is made up of 17 amino acids.

The chain recombines TRBV6-5 with TRBJ2-4; D is possibly TRBD1 (5 bases). The CDR3 loop spans 16 amino acids. With 0 bases removed from V and 6 bases from J, the gap between germline ends came to 15 bases. CDR1 MNHEY and CDR2 SVGAGI come from the germline V gene. This CDR3 is CASSYSSLGRGNIQYF. In DNA form, the CDR3 reads TGTGCCAGCAGTTACTCGAGTTTGGGTAGGGGAAACATTCAGTACTTC.

The chain employs TRBV9 and TRBJ2-3; TRBD2 agrees at 11 bases. The CDR3 has 15 residues. V was clipped by 4 bases and J by 2 bases; unmatched bases: 3. Germline lookup yields CDR1 SGDLS and CDR2 YYNGEE. DNA of the CDR3: TGTGCCAGCAGCCCACTAGCGGGAGTCACAGATACGCAGTATTTT. This sequence encodes CASSPLAGVTDTQYF.

This clone was picked up a small number of times. This chain uses TRBV15 with TRBJ2-1; 7 nucleotides match TRBD2. Germline assignment: CDR1 LNHNV and CDR2 YYDKDF (reference sequence). V lost 0 bases and J lost 5; bases outside the gene matches: 13. CDR3 length: 18 residues. Written as DNA, the CDR3 is TGTGCCACCAGCAGAGATGGTCTTGGGGGGGGAGGGAACAATGAGCAGTTCTTC. This codes for CATSRDGLGGGGNNEQFF.

The chain carries TRBV11-2 and TRBJ1-1, with TRBD1 matching over 7 bases. Per the germline V gene, CDR1 is SGHAT and CDR2 is FQNNGV. CDR3 length equals 13 residues. The V and J ends lost 2 bases and 10 bases, in that order; junction bases with no gene match: 7. This CDR3 is CASSLKGAGGAFF. The CDR3 region has the DNA TGTGCCAGCAGCTTAAAAGGTGCAGGGGGAGCTTTCTTT.

The CDR3 loop reads CASSFEGLQGAAEAFF. The CDR3 bases are TGTGCCAGCAGCTTCGAGGGGCTGCAGGGGGCAGCTGAAGCTTTCTTT. The chain is built from TRBV5-6 and TRBJ1-1; 8 positions match TRBD1. CDR3 length: 16 residues. Losses at the gene ends were 2 bases for V and 6 bases for J; bases not matched to a gene: 12. Germline V lookup: CDR1 SGHDT, CDR2 YYEEEE.